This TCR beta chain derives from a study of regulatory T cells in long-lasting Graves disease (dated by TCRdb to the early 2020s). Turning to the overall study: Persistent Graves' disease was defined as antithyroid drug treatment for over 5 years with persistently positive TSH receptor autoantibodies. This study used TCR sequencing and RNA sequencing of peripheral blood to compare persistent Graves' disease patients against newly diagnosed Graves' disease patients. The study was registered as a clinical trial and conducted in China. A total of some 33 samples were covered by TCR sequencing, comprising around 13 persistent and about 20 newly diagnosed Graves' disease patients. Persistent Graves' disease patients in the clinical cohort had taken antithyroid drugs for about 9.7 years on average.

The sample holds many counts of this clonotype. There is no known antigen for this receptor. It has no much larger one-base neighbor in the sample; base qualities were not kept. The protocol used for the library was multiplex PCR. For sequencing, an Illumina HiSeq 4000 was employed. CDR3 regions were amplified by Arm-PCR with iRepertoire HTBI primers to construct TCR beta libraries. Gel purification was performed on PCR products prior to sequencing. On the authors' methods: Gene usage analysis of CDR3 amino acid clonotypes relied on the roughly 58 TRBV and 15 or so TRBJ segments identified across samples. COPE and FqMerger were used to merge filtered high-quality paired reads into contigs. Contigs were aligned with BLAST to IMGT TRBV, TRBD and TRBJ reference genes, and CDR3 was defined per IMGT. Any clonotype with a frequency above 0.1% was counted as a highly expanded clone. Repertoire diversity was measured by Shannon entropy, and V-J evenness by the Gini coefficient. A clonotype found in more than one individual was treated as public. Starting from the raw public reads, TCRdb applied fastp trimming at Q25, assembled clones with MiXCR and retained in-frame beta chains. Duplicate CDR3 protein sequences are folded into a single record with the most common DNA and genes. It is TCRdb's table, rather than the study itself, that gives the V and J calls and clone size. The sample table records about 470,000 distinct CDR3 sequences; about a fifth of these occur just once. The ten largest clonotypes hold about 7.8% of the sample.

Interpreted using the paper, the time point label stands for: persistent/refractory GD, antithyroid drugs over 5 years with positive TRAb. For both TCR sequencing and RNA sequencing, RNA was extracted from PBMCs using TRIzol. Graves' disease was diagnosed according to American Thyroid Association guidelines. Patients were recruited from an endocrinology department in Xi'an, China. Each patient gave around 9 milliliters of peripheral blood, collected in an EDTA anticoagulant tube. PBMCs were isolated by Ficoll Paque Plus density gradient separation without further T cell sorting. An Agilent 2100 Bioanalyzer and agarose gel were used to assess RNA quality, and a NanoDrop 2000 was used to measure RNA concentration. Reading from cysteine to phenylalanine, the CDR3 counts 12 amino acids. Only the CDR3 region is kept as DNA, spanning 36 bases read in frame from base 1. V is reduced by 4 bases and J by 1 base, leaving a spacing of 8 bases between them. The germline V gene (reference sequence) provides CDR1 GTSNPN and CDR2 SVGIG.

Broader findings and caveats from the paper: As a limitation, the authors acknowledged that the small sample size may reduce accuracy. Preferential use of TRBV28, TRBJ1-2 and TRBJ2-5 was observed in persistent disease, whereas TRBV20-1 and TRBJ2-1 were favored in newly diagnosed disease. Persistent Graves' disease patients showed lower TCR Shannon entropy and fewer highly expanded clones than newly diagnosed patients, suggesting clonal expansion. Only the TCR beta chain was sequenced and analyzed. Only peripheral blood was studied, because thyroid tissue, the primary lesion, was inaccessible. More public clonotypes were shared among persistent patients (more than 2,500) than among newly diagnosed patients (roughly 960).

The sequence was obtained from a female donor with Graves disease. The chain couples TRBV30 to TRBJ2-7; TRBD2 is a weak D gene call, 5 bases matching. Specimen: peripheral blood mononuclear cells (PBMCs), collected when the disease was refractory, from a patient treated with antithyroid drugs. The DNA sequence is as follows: TGTGCCTGGATGGCGGGTTCCTACGAGCAGTACTTC. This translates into CAWMAGSYEQYF.